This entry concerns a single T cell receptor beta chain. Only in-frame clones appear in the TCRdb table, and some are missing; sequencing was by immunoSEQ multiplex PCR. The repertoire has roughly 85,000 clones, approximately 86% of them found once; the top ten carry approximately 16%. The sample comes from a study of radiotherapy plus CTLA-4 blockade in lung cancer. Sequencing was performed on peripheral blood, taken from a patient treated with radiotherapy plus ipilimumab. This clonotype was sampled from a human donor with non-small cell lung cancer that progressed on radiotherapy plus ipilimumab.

The CDR3 DNA follows: TGTGCCAGCAGTTACAAGGGGAGCTCCTACGAGCAGTACTTC. Its translation is CASSYKGSSYEQYF. The chain recombines TRBV6-5 with TRBJ2-7; D could derive from TRBD1 or TRBD2 (5 bases each). Per germline, CDR1 MNHEY and CDR2 SVGAGI. The CDR3 extends over 14 amino acids. V dropped 2 bases and J dropped 0 bases, with 8 bases sitting between them.